This TCR beta chain was profiled in a study of blood T cells in healthy people across ages (dated by TCRdb to the mid-2010s). About the study as a whole: In model experiments, template switching captured roughly one uniquely barcoded TCR beta cDNA molecule for every two T cells. To avoid experimental bias, donors of different ages were distributed randomly across sequencing lanes. To track age-related changes in TCR beta repertoire diversity, the study relied on deep sequencing normalized with unique cDNA molecular identifiers. For two donors (one aged 18 to 29 and one aged 80 or older), the study analyzed two additional independent replicas of 1 million unique cDNA reads from the same blood draw. Donors were grouped into four age groups: young (average roughly 17 years), middle-aged (around 39), aged (roughly 67) and long-lived (approximately 81).

Inclusive of the bounding cysteine and phenylalanine, the CDR3 is 13 residues long. Left in the record is the CDR3 DNA by itself, 39 bases read in frame from the first base. Deletion took 5 bases off V and 5 bases off J, with a span of 10 bases between the germline ends. Systemically healthy Caucasian individuals from Russia, 35 to 40 in total and aged 6 to 90 years, were included as donors. Each donor gave ten milliliters of peripheral blood, collected into EDTA-treated Vacutainer tubes. Ficoll-Paque density-gradient centrifugation was used to isolate PBMCs, with at least 7 million per sample. Total RNA was extracted from PBMCs with Trizol reagent, with at least 6 micrograms obtained per sample. Naive CD45RAhigh/CD27high T cell percentages were measured by flow cytometry on a PBMC aliquot from every donor. The method behind the library was 5' RACE. This sample was sequenced with an Illumina HiSeq 2500. A second PCR of about 6 to 11 cycles was run with a J-beta primer mix and a sample-barcoded 5' primer. Each TCR beta cDNA molecule received a unique molecular identifier from a template-switch 5' adaptor carrying 12 random nucleotides. Each sample yielded at least 2.5 million CDR3-containing paired-end reads. The Mint cDNA synthesis kit, primed by a TRBC-specific oligonucleotide, was used to synthesize first-strand cDNA from all RNA. After uracil-DNA glycosylase treatment, a first 18-cycle PCR used universal primers M1SS and BC2_uni_R on all cDNA. In the authors' own workflow: For normalization, 1 million high-quality reads, each with a distinct molecular identifier, were randomly selected from each sample. Instead of being binned into consensus sequences, reads that shared molecular identifiers were thrown out. MiTCR, with a Q25 quality threshold and the strictest error-elimination algorithm, was used for CDR3 identification, clonotype clustering and error correction. A nonparametric unseen species model with Euler transformation was used to estimate lower-bound total TCR beta diversity. TCRdb ran its own pipeline on the public reads, namely fastp trimming at Q25 and MiXCR clone calling, and kept in-frame beta chains. Merged by CDR3 protein, the rows form single entries marked with the most common genes and DNA. The V and J calls reflect TCRdb's pipeline rather than the authors' work. The sample table holds 1.2 million to 1.5 million distinct CDR3 sequences, of which 59% were seen once. 6.5% to 8% of the sample goes to the ten largest clones.

About this clonotype: Which antigen it targets is not known. No base quality values were provided; no much bigger clone lies one nucleotide off.

General study outcomes and caveats: Observed TCR beta diversity correlated strongly with the percentage of naive T cells measured by flow cytometry. As age increased, observed TCR beta diversity per million T cells dropped in a roughly linear way, and a significant reduction was already evident by age 40. Since profiling was done on bulk unsorted PBMCs, naive and antigen-experienced compartments could not be conclusively compared. Estimates of total diversity based on one million sequenced T cells were regarded as lower bounds and as underestimates. Because donor CMV infection status was unknown, age-related changes in expanded clonotypes were potentially confounded. Compared with the aged group, more naive CD4+ T cells, fewer expanded clones and increased TCR diversity were shown by the long-lived group, suggesting age selection.

The clonotype comes from a young man in good health. Source material: blood. The sequence is built from TRBV12-3 or TRBV12-4 and TRBJ1-5; the D gene lacks a confident call. The nucleotides are TGTGCCAGCAGTCCGGGGTCTTATCAGCCCCAGCATTTT. This is translated as CASSPGSYQPQHF.